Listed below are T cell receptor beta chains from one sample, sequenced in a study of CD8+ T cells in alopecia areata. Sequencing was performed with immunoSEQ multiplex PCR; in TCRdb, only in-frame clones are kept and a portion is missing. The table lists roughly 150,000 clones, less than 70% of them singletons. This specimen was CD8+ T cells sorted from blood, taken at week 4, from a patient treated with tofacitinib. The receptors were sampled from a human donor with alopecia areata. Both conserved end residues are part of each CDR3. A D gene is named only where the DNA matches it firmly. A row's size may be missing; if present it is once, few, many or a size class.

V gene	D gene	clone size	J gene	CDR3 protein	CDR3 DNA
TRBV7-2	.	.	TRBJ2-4	CASSLTGLAKNIQYF	TGTGCCAGCAGCTTAACGGGATTAGCCAAAAACATTCAGTACTTC
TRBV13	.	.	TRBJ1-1	CASSPRTVGTEAFF	TGTGCCAGCAGCCCCCGGACCGTGGGCACTGAAGCTTTCTTT
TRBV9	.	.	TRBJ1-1	CASSTGPRAATEAFF	TGTGCCAGCAGCACAGGACCGAGGGCGGCCACTGAAGCTTTCTTT
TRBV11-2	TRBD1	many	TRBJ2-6	CASSLSDRAGANVLTF	TGTGCCAGCAGCCTATCCGACAGGGCTGGGGCCAACGTCCTGACTTTC
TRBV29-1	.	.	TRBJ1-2	CSVEDQYRVYGYTF	TGCAGCGTTGAAGATCAGTACAGAGTCTATGGCTACACCTTC
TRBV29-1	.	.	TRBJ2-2	CSADYRDTGELFF	TGCAGCGCCGATTACAGGGACACCGGGGAGCTGTTTTTT
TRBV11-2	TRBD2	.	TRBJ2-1	CASSFLFGGDNEQFF	TGTGCCAGCAGCTTCCTGTTTGGGGGGGACAATGAGCAGTTCTTC
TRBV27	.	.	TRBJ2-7	CASSLSLSSYEQYF	TGTGCCAGCAGTTTGTCCCTCAGCTCCTACGAGCAGTACTTC
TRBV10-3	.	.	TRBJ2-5	CAISQFSDSYQETQYF	TGTGCCATCAGTCAGTTTTCTGACAGCTACCAAGAGACCCAGTACTTC
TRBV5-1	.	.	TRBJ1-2	CASSPPGDVYGYTF	TGCGCCAGCAGCCCCCCGGGGGATGTCTATGGCTACACCTTC
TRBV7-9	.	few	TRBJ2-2	CASSPPGTRRTGELFF	TGTGCCAGCAGCCCGCCTGGGACGCGGCGGACCGGGGAGCTGTTTTTT
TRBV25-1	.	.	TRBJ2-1	CASGPWGNEQFF	TGTGCCAGCGGGCCATGGGGTAATGAGCAGTTCTTC
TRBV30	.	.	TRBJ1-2	CAWSRANLDGYTF	TGTGCCTGGAGTAGGGCCAACCTGGATGGCTACACCTTC
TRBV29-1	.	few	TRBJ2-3	CSVPWVADTQYF	TGCAGCGTTCCGTGGGTGGCAGATACGCAGTATTTT
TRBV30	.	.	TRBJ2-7	CAWSFGGIYEQYF	TGTGCCTGGAGTTTTGGCGGAATCTACGAGCAGTACTTC
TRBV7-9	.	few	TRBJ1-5	CASSPGVEEQPQHF	TGTGCCAGCAGCCCCGGGGTGGAGGAGCAGCCCCAGCATTTT
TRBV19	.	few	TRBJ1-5	CASSNSPNQPQHF	TGTGCCAGTAGTAACTCCCCCAATCAGCCCCAGCATTTT
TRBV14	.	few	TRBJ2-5	CASSQERPRSTQYF	TGTGCCAGCAGCCAAGAACGCCCCCGGTCCACCCAGTACTTC
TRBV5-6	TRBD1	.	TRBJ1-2	CASSDNGQGFEYGYTF	TGTGCCAGCAGCGACAACGGACAGGGCTTCGAGTATGGCTACACCTTC
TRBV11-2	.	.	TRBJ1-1	CASSFGVGVTEAFF	TGTGCCAGCAGCTTCGGGGTGGGAGTCACTGAAGCTTTCTTT
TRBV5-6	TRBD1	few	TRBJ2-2	CASSLQGATGELFF	TGTGCCAGCAGCTTACAGGGGGCGACCGGGGAGCTGTTTTTT
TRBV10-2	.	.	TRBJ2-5	CASSEWLGATEEAQYF	TGCGCCAGCAGTGAGTGGCTAGGAGCTACGGAAGAGGCCCAGTACTTC
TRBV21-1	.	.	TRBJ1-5	CASSKEGRGLPQHF	TGTGCCAGCAGCAAAGAGGGCAGGGGGTTGCCCCAGCATTTT
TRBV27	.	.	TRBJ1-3	CASSLRSPGSGNTIYF	TGTGCCAGCAGTTTGAGAAGCCCGGGGTCTGGAAACACCATATATTTT
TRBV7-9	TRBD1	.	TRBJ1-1	CASSVRTGSVTEAFF	TGTGCCAGCAGCGTCCGGACAGGGAGTGTCACTGAAGCTTTCTTT
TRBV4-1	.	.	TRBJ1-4	CASSQEGTTEKLFF	TGCGCCAGCAGCCAAGAGGGCACTACCGAAAAACTGTTTTTT
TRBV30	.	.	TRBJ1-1	CAWSAPTEAFF	TGTGCCTGGAGCGCTCCCACTGAAGCTTTCTTT
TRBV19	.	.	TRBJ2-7	CASVGQTYEQYF	TGTGCCAGCGTCGGGCAGACCTACGAGCAGTACTTC
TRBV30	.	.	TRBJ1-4	CAWSSGNEKLFF	TGTGCCTGGAGTTCGGGTAATGAAAAACTGTTTTTT
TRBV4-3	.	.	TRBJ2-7	CASSHLTGEQYF	TGCGCCAGCAGCCACCTAACGGGCGAGCAGTACTTC
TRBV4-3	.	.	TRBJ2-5	CASSHGGAREETQYF	TGCGCCAGCAGCCATGGGGGGGCCCGAGAAGAGACCCAGTACTTC
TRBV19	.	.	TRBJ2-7	CASSPTDELSYEQYF	TGTGCCAGTAGTCCGACAGACGAACTCTCCTACGAGCAGTACTTC
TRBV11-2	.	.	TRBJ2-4	CASSSFRRRVEVKNIQYF	TGTGCCAGCAGCTCATTCCGGAGAAGGGTTGAGGTCAAAAACATTCAGTACTTC
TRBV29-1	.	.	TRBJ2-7	CSVDGQAGEQYF	TGCAGCGTTGATGGGCAGGCCGGCGAGCAGTACTTC
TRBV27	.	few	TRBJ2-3	CASRTDLGYTDTQYF	TGTGCCAGCAGAACGGATCTAGGATACACAGATACGCAGTATTTT
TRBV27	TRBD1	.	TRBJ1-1	CASSFSGGTEAFF	TGTGCCAGCAGTTTTTCAGGGGGCACTGAAGCTTTCTTT
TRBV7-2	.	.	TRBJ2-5	CASSLRSQRETQYF	TGTGCCAGCAGCTTACGTTCACAGCGAGAGACCCAGTACTTC
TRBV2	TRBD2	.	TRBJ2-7	CASHPSERGVDEQYF	TGTGCCAGCCACCCGTCTGAGCGGGGGGTGGACGAGCAGTACTTC
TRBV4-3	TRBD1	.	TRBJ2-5	CASSQDRDRGSQETQYF	TGCGCCAGCAGCCAAGATCGGGACAGGGGGTCCCAAGAGACCCAGTACTTC
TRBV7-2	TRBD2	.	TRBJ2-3	CASSRTSGGATDTQYF	TGTGCCAGCAGCCGGACTAGCGGGGGGGCCACAGATACGCAGTATTTT
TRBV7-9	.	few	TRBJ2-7	CASSLGDTEEQYF	TGTGCCAGCAGCTTAGGGGACACTGAGGAGCAGTACTTC
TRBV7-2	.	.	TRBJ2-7	CASSPFVAYEQYF	TGTGCCAGCAGCCCCTTCGTTGCCTACGAGCAGTACTTC
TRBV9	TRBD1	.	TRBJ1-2	CASSPIPTGRYTF	TGTGCCAGCAGCCCGATACCGACAGGGAGGTACACCTTC
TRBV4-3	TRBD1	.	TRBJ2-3	CASSLGTGVFTDTQYF	TGCGCCAGCAGCCTAGGGACAGGGGTATTCACAGATACGCAGTATTTT
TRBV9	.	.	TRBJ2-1	CASSVEGGSYNEQFF	TGTGCCAGCAGCGTAGAGGGGGGGTCCTACAATGAGCAGTTCTTC
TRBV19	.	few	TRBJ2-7	CASSDPTLAFEQYF	TGTGCCAGTAGTGACCCCACTCTCGCGTTCGAGCAGTACTTC
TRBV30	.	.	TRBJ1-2	CAWSGTPDTGGGYGYTF	TGTGCCTGGAGTGGGACCCCTGACACCGGTGGAGGCTATGGCTACACCTTC
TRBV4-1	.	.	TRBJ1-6	CASSPRGENSPLHF	TGCGCCAGCAGCCCCAGAGGGGAAAATTCACCCCTCCACTTT
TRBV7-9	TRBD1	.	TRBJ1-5	CASSLGRQGLWSNQPQHF	TGTGCCAGCAGCTTAGGAAGACAGGGTTTGTGGAGCAATCAGCCCCAGCATTTT
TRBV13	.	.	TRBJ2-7	CASSLVRGGPYEQYF	TGTGCCAGCAGCTTGGTCAGGGGGGGCCCCTACGAGCAGTACTTC
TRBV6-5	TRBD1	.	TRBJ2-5	CASSYHDRGTETQYF	TGTGCCAGCAGTTACCATGACAGGGGAACAGAGACCCAGTACTTC
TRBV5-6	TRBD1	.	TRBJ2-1	CASSRGTALGNEQFF	TGTGCCAGCAGCCGTGGGACAGCCCTTGGCAATGAGCAGTTCTTC
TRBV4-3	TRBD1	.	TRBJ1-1	CASSPETGEGMNTEAFF	TGCGCCAGCAGCCCCGAGACAGGGGAAGGCATGAACACTGAAGCTTTCTTT